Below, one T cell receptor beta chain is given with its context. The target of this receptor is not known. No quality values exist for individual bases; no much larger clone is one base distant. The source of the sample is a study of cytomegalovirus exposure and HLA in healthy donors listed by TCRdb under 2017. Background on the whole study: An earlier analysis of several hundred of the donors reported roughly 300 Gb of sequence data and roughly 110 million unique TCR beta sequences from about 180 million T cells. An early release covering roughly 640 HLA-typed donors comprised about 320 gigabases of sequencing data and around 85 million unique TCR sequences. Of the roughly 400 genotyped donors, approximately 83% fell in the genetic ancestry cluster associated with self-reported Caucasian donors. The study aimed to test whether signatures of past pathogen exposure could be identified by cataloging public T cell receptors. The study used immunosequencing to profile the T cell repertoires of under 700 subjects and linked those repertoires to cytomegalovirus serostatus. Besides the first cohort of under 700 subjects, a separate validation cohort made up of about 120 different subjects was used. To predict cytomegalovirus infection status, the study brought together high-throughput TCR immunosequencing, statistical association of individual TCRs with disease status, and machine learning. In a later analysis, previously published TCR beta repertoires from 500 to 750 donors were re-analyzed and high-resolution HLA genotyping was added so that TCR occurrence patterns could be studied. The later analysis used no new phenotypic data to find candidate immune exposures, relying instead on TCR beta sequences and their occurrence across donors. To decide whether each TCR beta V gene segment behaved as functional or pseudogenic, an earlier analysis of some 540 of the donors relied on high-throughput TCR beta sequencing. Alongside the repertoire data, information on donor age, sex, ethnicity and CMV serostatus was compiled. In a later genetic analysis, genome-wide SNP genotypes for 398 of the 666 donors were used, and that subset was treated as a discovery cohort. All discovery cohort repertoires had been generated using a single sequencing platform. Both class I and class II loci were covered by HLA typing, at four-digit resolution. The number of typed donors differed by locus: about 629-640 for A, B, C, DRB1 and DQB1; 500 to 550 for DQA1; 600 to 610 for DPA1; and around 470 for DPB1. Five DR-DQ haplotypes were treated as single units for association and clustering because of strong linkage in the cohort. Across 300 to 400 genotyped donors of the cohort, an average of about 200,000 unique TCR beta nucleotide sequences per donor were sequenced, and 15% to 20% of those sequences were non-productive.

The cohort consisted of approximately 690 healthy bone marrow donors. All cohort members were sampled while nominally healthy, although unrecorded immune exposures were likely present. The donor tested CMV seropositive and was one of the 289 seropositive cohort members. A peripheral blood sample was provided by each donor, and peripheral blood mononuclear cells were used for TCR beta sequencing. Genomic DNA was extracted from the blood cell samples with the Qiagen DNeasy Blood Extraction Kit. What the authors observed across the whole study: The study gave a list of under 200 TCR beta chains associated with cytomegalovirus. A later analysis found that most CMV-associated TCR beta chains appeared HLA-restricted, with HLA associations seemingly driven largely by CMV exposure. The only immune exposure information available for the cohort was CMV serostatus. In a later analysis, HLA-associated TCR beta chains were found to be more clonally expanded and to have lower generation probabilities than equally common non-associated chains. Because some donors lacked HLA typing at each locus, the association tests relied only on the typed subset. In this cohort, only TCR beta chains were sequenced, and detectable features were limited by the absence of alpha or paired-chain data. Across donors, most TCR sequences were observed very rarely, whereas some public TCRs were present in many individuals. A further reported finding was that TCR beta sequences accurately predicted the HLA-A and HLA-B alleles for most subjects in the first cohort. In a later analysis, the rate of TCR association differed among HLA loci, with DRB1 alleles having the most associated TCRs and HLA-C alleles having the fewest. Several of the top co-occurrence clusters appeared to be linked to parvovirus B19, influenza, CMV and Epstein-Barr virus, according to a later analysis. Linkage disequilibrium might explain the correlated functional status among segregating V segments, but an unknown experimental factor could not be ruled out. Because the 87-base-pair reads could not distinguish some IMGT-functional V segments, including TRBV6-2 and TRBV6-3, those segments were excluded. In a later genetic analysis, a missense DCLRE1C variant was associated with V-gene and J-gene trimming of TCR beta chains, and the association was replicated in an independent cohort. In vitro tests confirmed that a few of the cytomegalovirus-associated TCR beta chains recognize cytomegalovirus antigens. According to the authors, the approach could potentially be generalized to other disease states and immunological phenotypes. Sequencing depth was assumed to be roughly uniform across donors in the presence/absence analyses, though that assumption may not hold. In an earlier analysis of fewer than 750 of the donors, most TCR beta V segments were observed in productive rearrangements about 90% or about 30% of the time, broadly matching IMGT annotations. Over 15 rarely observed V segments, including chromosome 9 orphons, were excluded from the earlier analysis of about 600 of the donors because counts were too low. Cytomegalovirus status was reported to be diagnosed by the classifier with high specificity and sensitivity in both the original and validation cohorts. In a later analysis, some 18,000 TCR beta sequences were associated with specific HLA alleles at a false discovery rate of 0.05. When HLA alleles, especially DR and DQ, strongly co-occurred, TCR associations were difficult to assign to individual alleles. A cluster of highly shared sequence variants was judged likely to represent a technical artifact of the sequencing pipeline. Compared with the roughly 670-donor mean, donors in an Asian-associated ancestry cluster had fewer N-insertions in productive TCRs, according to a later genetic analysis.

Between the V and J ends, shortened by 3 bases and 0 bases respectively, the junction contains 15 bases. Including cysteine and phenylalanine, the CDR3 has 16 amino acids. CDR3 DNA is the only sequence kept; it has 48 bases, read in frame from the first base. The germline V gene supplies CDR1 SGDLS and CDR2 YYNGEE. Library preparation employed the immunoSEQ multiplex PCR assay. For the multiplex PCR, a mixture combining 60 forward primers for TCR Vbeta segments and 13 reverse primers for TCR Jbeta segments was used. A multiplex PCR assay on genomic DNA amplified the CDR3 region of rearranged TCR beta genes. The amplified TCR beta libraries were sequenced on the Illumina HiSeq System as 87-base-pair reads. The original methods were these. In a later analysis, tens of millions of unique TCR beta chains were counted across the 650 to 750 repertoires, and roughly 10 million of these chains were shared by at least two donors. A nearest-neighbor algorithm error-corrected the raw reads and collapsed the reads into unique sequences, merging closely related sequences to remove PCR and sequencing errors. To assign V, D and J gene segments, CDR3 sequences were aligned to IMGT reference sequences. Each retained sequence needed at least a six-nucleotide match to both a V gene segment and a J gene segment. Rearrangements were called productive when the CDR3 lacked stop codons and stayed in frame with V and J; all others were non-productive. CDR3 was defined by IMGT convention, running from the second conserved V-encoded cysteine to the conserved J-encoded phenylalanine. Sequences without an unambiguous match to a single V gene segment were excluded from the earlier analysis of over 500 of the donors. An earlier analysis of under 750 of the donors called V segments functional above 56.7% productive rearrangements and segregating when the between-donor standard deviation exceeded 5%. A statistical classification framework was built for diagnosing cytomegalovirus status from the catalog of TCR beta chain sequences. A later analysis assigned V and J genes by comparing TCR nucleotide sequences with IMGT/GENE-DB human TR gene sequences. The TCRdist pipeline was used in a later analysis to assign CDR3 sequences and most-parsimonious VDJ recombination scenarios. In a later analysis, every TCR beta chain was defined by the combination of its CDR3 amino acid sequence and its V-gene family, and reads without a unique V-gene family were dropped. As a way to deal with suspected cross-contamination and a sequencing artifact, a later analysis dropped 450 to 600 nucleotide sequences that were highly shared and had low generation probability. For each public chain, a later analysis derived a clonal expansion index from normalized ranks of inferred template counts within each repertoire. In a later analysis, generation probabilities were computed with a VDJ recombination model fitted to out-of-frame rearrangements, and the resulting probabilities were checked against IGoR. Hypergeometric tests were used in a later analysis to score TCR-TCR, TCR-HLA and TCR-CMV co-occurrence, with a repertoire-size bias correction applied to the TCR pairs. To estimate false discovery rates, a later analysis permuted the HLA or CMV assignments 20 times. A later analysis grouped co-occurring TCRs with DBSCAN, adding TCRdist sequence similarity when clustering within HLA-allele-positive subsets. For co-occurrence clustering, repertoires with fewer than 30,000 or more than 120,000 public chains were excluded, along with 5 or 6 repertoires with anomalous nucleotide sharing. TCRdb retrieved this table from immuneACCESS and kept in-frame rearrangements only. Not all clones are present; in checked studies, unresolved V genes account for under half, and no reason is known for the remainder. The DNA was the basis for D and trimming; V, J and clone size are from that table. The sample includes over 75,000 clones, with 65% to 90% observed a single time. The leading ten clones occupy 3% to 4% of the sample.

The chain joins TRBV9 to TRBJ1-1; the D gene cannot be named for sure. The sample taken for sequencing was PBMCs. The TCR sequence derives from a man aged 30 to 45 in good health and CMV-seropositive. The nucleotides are TGTGCCAGCAGCGCGAGGGCCTCGGGCATGAACACTGAAGCTTTCTTT. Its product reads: CASSARASGMNTEAFF.